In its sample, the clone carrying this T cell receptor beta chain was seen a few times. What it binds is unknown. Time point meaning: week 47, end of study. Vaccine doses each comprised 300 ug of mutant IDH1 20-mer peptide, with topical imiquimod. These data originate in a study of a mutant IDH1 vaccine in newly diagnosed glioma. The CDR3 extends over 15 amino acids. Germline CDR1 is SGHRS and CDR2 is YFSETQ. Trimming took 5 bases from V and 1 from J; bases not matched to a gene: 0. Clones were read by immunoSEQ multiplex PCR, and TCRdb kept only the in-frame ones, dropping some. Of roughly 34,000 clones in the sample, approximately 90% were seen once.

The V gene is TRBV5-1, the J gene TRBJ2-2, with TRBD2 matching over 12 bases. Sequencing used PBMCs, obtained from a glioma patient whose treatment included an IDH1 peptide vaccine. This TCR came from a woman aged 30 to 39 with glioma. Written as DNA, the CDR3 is TGCGCCAGCAGACTAGCGGGGGGGAACACCGGGGAGCTGTTTTTT. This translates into CASRLAGGNTGELFF.